One and the same sample provided the 25 T cell receptor beta chains below, sequenced in a study of beta chain features in type 1 diabetes. Sequencing targeted expressed TCRB transcripts, as all isolated RNA had been reverse transcribed. Profiling relied on immunoSEQ multiplex PCR, and the TCRdb table lists in-frame clones only, not all of them. The sample holds roughly 120,000 clones, almost 40% seen once. Input material: stem cell memory CD4+ T cells from blood. The receptor source for this set is a woman younger than 35 in good health.

The chain carries TRBV28 and TRBJ1-5, with D hard to call. Trimming shortened V by 6 bases and J by 3 bases, and 18 bases separated the two germline ends. Germline assignment: CDR1 MDHEN and CDR2 SYDVKM. The CDR3 runs 16 residues. The CDR3 protein is CASSPIGGSYNQPQHF. For the CDR3, the DNA is TGTGCCAGCAGCCCAATCGGAGGCAGTTACAATCAGCCCCAGCATTTT.

Only a few counts were recorded for this clone. This chain connects TRBV19 to TRBJ1-2; 7 positions agree with TRBD1. Germline-derived CDR1 and CDR2 are LNHDA and SQIVND (reference sequence). This CDR3 comprises 12 residues. V shed 6 bases, J shed 7 bases, and the junction held 5 bases outside the gene matches. Here the CDR3 reads CASRVTGLGYTF. The CDR3 nucleotides are TGTGCCAGTAGAGTGACAGGGCTTGGCTACACCTTC. The variable domain in full, completed from reference TRBV19 and TRBJ1-2, reads DGGITQSPKYLFRKEGQNVTLSCEQNLNHDAMYWYRQDPGQGLRLIYYSQIVNDFQKGDIAEGYSVSREKKESFPLTVTSAQKNPTAFYLCASRVTGLGYTFGSGTRLTVV.

This rearrangement joins TRBV6-1 to TRBJ1-5, with D possibly TRBD1 on 5 matching bases. Germline assignment: CDR1 MNHNS and CDR2 SASEGT. V dropped 2 bases and J dropped 2 bases, with 16 bases sitting between them. The CDR3 runs to 17 residues. In DNA form, the CDR3 reads TGTGCCAGCAGTGAACACTTAGGGGCCAGGGGCAATCAGCCCCAGCATTTT. Protein product: CASSEHLGARGNQPQHF.

The chain employs TRBV7-2 and TRBJ2-5; D may be TRBD2 (6 bases). The CDR3 has 19 amino acids. V gave up 1 base and J gave up 1 base, with 22 bases separating them. Germline-derived CDR1 and CDR2 are SGHTA and FQGNSA. This CDR3 reads CASSLVGRAWAGRQETQYF. Here the CDR3 DNA reads TGTGCCAGCAGCTTAGTGGGCAGGGCATGGGCGGGGCGCCAAGAGACCCAGTACTTC.

A few counts support this clone. The gene calls are TRBV6-1 and TRBJ2-3, with 7 bases aligning to TRBD2. After removal of 4 bases from V and 4 bases from J, the junction contained 17 bases not matched to a gene. The CDR3 spans 18 residues. The germline V gene has CDR1 MNHNS and CDR2 SASEGT. The CDR3 nucleotides read TGTGCCAGCAGTGGCCGGACTAGTTGGGGACTTACGTCAGATACGCAGTATTTT. Protein sequence: CASSGRTSWGLTSDTQYF.

This clone was found a few times. The chain combines TRBV9 with TRBJ1-1; 9 positions match TRBD1. Germline CDR1 SGDLS, CDR2 YYNGEE. This CDR3 spans 15 amino acids. Unmatched junction bases numbered 5, after V lost 1 base and J lost 4 bases. CDR3 region: CASSVQGQGVTEAFF. The CDR3 bases are TGTGCCAGCAGCGTACAGGGACAGGGAGTCACTGAAGCTTTCTTT.

This sequence joins TRBV7-2 and TRBJ1-2; possibly TRBD1 for D (6 bases). CDR1 and CDR2 (germline): SGHTA, FQGNSA. This CDR3 contains 16 residues. V shed 5 bases and J shed 4 bases, with 20 bases lying between them. CDR3 protein: CASSRIMNRDLYGYTF. CDR3 sequence (DNA): TGTGCCAGCAGCCGTATCATGAACAGGGATCTCTATGGCTACACCTTC.

The chain employs TRBV19 and TRBJ2-7, with D perhaps matching TRBD1 (6 bases). Trimming stripped 7 bases from V and 1 base from J, with 17 bases between. The CDR3 is made up of 15 amino acids. CDR1 is LNHDA, CDR2 SQIVND, per germline (reference sequence). The CDR3 protein is CASNGGTGSSYEQYF. The CDR3 nucleotides read TGTGCCAGTAATGGAGGTACAGGGAGTTCCTACGAGCAGTACTTC.

This clone appeared once. The gene calls are TRBV27 and TRBJ2-3; 8 positions agree with TRBD2. This CDR3 contains 16 residues. V trimming: 4 bases; J trimming: 0 bases; junction bases outside the gene matches: 6. Germline V gives CDR1 MNHEY, CDR2 SMNVEV (reference sequence). As DNA, the CDR3 is TGTGCCAGCAGTTCTTATAGCGGGGAAAGCACAGATACGCAGTATTTT. The encoded protein is CASSSYSGESTDTQYF.

This clone occurred a few times. The chain combines TRBV5-6 with TRBJ1-1; no clear D gene. CDR1 SGHDT and CDR2 YYEEEE come from the germline V gene. This CDR3 has 14 residues. Trimming stripped 1 base from V and 0 bases from J, with 7 bases between. DNA of the CDR3: TGTGCCAGCAGCTTGTATGGCCTGAACACTGAAGCTTTCTTT. As protein: CASSLYGLNTEAFF.

The genes are TRBV29-1 and TRBJ1-1; D not certain. Per germline, CDR1 SQVTM and CDR2 ANQGSEA. CDR3 length: 13 residues. V was clipped by 4 bases and J by 1 base, with 10 bases between them. CDR3 amino acids: CSVVKEENTEAFF. The CDR3 nucleotides read TGCAGCGTTGTCAAGGAGGAGAACACTGAAGCTTTCTTT. Full variable domain (remainder filled in from reference TRBV29-1 and TRBJ1-1): SAVISQKPSRDICQRGTSLTIQCQVDSQVTMMFWYRQQPGQSLTLIATANQGSEATYESGFVIDKFPISRPNLTFSTLTVSNMSPEDSSIYLCSVVKEENTEAFFGQGTRLTVV.

V is TRBV29-1 and J is TRBJ2-1, with 8 bases fitting TRBD1. The length of the CDR3 is 14 residues. J gave up 0 bases and V 4 bases, and 2 bases lay outside the gene matches. From germline, CDR1 is SQVTM and CDR2 ANQGSEA. The CDR3 protein is CSVGGQVSYNEQFF. CDR3 bases: TGCAGCGTTGGGGGACAGGTCTCCTACAATGAGCAGTTCTTC.

The chain is built from TRBV10-2 and TRBJ1-5; possibly TRBD1 for D (6 bases). Germline lookup yields CDR1 WSHSY and CDR2 SAAADI. CDR3 length: 14 amino acids. Trimming left V 8 bases short and J 5 bases short, with 16 bases between. CDR3 coding DNA: TGCGCCAGCTCCCGGAACAGGGAAGATCAGCCCCAGCATTTT. Translated: CASSRNREDQPQHF.

This clone came up a few times. V usage is TRBV23-1 and J usage is TRBJ1-1, with D possibly matching TRBD1 (5 bases). TRBV23-1 has ORF status, its function being uncertain. V shed 3 bases and J shed 8 bases, with 16 bases lying between them. This CDR3 comprises 14 residues. CDR3 amino acids: CASSQEGAESEAFF. CDR3 nucleotides: TGCGCCAGCAGTCAGGAAGGGGCCGAGTCAGAAGCTTTCTTT.

This clone occurred a few times. The genes are TRBV18 and TRBJ2-7; a possible D gene is TRBD2 (7 bases). V lost 3 bases and J 6 bases, leaving 18 bases between the germline ends. Germline V gene lookup returns CDR1 KGHSH and CDR2 LQKENI. This CDR3 has 15 residues. The CDR3 DNA follows: TGTGCCAGCTCACCTGGGAGGGGCCAGGGGACCGAGCAGTACTTC. Protein: CASSPGRGQGTEQYF.

In this sample, this clone turned up once. This chain connects TRBV7-9 to TRBJ1-3; possibly TRBD1 for D (5 bases). CDR3 size: 15 residues. Germline CDR1 reads SEHNR; CDR2 reads FQNEAQ (reference sequence). Trimming left V 3 bases short and J 0 bases short, with 9 bases between. The CDR3 region is CASSFYRSSGNTIYF. CDR3 DNA sequence: TGTGCCAGCAGCTTTTACAGGAGCTCTGGAAACACCATATATTTT.

This sequence joins TRBV18 and TRBJ1-3; TRBD1 is a possible D gene (6 bases). The CDR3 consists of 16 residues. Germline V gene data show CDR1 as KGHSH and CDR2 as LQKENI. Trimming stripped 6 bases from V and 3 bases from J, with 18 bases between. In DNA, the CDR3 is TGTGCCAGCTCGCCTCGGGACAATCGTCGTGGAAACACCATATATTTT. Translating it yields CASSPRDNRRGNTIYF.

The V call is TRBV4-2, the J call TRBJ2-1; TRBD1 is a possible D gene (5 bases). Germline CDR1 is LGHNA and CDR2 is YNFKEQ. This CDR3 is 14 amino acids long. Deletions cut 2 bases from V and 3 bases from J, with 8 bases between. CDR3 region: CASSQRQIYNEQFF. CDR3 nucleotide sequence: TGTGCCAGCAGCCAACGACAGATCTACAATGAGCAGTTCTTC.

In this sample, this clone turned up a few times. The chain joins TRBV28 to TRBJ2-7; maybe TRBD2 (5 bases). This CDR3 comprises 15 residues. With 7 bases removed from V and 3 bases from J, the gap between germline ends came to 19 bases. Germline V gene lookup returns CDR1 MDHEN and CDR2 SYDVKM. In DNA, the CDR3 is TGTGCCAGCACCGCCGACATCGGGGATGTCTACGAGCAGTACTTC. Its translation: CASTADIGDVYEQYF.

The rearrangement joins TRBV15 to TRBJ2-1, with TRBD1 matching over 7 bases. The CDR3 covers 15 residues. The V segment lost 1 base and the J segment 3 bases; nucleotides outside the gene matches: 3. Germline V CDR1 and CDR2: LNHNV, YYDKDF (reference sequence). In DNA form, the CDR3 reads TGTGCCACCAGCAGAGTGACAGGGAACTACAATGAGCAGTTCTTC. Translation gives CATSRVTGNYNEQFF. The full variable domain, in which reference TRBV15 and TRBJ2-1 provide the parts outside the CDR3, is DAMVIQNPRYQVTQFGKPVTLSCSQTLNHNVMYWYQQKSSQAPKLLFHYYDKDFNNEADTPDNFQSRRPNTSFCFLDIRSPGLGDTAMYLCATSRVTGNYNEQFFGPGTRLTVL.

The chain employs TRBV6-6 and TRBJ1-2; perhaps TRBD1 as D (5 bases). The CDR3 consists of 15 residues. Trimming pared 7 bases from V and 4 bases from J, leaving 19 bases between. The germline V gene encodes CDR1 MNHNY and CDR2 SVGAGI (reference sequence). For the CDR3, the DNA is TGTGCCAGCAATTTACCTGGGGCTAACGCCTATGGCTACACCTTC. It codes for CASNLPGANAYGYTF.

A few counts support this clone. The rearrangement uses TRBV28 and TRBJ2-7; D not certain. The CDR3 sequence is 15 residues long. In germline, CDR1 is MDHEN, CDR2 SYDVKM. Trimming took off 3 bases at V and 10 bases at J, with 22 bases between the two ends. Written as DNA, the CDR3 is TGTGCCAGCAGTTTCATCTTTCGTCAGTTTGGTTTACAGTACTTC. This translates into CASSFIFRQFGLQYF.

This clone was recorded at least ten times. The chain has TRBV7-9 and TRBJ2-4, with D unclear. Trimming removed 4 bases at V and 1 base at J, with 5 bases between. CDR1 and CDR2 (germline): SEHNR, FQNEAQ (reference sequence). The CDR3 length is 13 residues. CDR3 DNA: TGTGCCAGCAGCTCCCCTGCCAAAAACATTCAGTACTTC. Translated: CASSSPAKNIQYF.

This chain uses TRBV7-3 with TRBJ2-7; 10 bases are a match to TRBD2. Germline V CDR1 and CDR2: SGHTA, FQGTGA. V lost 2 bases to trimming and J lost 7 bases; unmatched junction nucleotides: 5. The CDR3 loop spans 14 amino acids. CDR3 sequence reads: CASSLLAGVVEQYF. The CDR3 DNA reads TGTGCCAGCAGCTTACTAGCGGGAGTGGTTGAGCAGTACTTC.

This clone was observed a handful of times. The rearrangement joins TRBV2 to TRBJ2-3; D unresolved. The germline CDR1 and CDR2 sequences are SNHLY and FYNNEI. The V end lost 4 bases, the J end lost 1 base, and 9 bases lay between the germline ends. The CDR3 is 14 residues long. CDR3 in DNA: TGTGCCAGCAGTGGTGAGAGAGGCACAGATACGCAGTATTTT. Protein: CASSGERGTDTQYF.